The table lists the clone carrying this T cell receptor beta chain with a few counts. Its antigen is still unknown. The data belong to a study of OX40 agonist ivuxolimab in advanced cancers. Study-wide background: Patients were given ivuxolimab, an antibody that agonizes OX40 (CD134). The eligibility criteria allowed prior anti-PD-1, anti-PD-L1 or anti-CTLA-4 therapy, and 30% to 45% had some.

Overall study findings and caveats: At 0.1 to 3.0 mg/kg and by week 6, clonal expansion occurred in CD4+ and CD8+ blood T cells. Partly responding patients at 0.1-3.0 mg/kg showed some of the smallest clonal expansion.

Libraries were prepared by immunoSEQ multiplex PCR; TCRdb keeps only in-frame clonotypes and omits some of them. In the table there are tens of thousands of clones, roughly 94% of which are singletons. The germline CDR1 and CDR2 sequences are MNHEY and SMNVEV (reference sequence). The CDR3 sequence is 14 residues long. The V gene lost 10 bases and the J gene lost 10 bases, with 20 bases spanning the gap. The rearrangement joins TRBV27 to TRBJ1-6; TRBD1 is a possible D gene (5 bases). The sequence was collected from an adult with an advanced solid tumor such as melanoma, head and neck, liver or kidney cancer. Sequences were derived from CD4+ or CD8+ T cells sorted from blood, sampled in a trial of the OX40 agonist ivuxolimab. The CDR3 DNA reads TGTGCCACCGGACCGGGCAGGGAAGCCTCACCCCTCCACTTT. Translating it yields CATGPGREASPLHF.